What follows are 7 T cell receptor beta chains derived from one specimen sequenced in a study of a mutant IDH1 vaccine in newly diagnosed glioma. This table comes from immunoSEQ multiplex PCR, and its TCRdb copy is limited to in-frame clones, with some not included. The sample has tens of thousands of clones; roughly four fifths are singletons. What these receptors recognize is not known. As to time point: week 47, end of study. Vaccination used 300 ug of mutant IDH1 20-mer peptide per dose, with topical imiquimod. Specimen: PBMCs, collected from a glioma patient whose treatment included an IDH1 peptide vaccine. The receptors were sampled from a man aged 40-50 years with glioma.

The J gene is TRBJ2-7, the V gene TRBV27; 7 bases are a match to TRBD1. This CDR3 region has 15 residues. After removal of 2 bases from V and 3 bases from J, the junction contained 7 bases not matched to a gene. Germline V gene lookup returns CDR1 MNHEY and CDR2 SMNVEV (reference sequence). The CDR3 spells CASSLAGTANYEQYF. The CDR3 coding sequence is TGTGCCAGCAGTTTAGCCGGGACAGCTAACTACGAGCAGTACTTC.

The rearrangement uses TRBV5-5 and TRBJ1-1; D remains unclear. CDR3 size: 15 residues. V lost 0 bases and J lost 3, with 12 bases in between. Germline CDR1 is SGHKS and CDR2 is YYEKEE (reference sequence). CDR3 in DNA: TGTGCCAGCAGCTTGGACCCGGGCGCGGACACTGAAGCTTTCTTT. This translates into CASSLDPGADTEAFF. Looking up the rest from reference TRBV5-5 and TRBJ1-1 gives the full variable domain: DAGVTQSPTHLIKTRGQQVTLRCSPISGHKSVSWYQQVLGQGPQFIFQYYEKEERGRGNFPDRFSARQFPNYSSELNVNALLLGDSALYLCASSLDPGADTEAFFGQGTRLTVV.

V and J are TRBV5-6 and TRBJ2-5; D ambiguous. Per the germline V gene, CDR1 is SGHDT and CDR2 is YYEEEE. With 1 base removed from V and 4 bases from J, the gap between germline ends came to 5 bases. This CDR3 spans 12 amino acids. This chain's CDR3 is CASSLFSETQYF. The CDR3 DNA reads TGTGCCAGCAGCTTGTTTTCAGAGACCCAGTACTTC.

This chain links TRBV30 with TRBJ1-5, with TRBD1 matching 7 bases. Per the germline V gene, CDR1 is GTSNPN and CDR2 is SVGIG (reference sequence). V lost 2 bases, J lost 4 bases, and 5 bases stayed unmatched. The CDR3 has 14 residues. CDR3 nucleotide sequence: TGTGCCTGGAGTACCCAGACAGGGAATCAGCCCCAGCATTTT. This encodes CAWSTQTGNQPQHF.

The rearrangement links TRBV11-2 to TRBJ2-7, with 8 bases identical to TRBD1. CDR1 and CDR2 (germline): SGHAT, FQNNGV. There are 14 residues in the CDR3. V dropped 5 bases and J dropped 4; count of bases not matched to a gene: 7. The CDR3 region has the DNA TGTGCCAGCAGCAGGGGGCAGGGGGCTTACGAGCAGTACTTC. It encodes CASSRGQGAYEQYF.

V usage is TRBV6-4 and J usage is TRBJ1-1; D not certain. Germline loops: CDR1 MRHNA, CDR2 SNTAGT. CDR3 length equals 14 residues. Trimming removed 3 bases at V and 2 bases at J, with 10 bases between. CDR3 in amino acids: CASSEAGLNTEAFF. The CDR3 DNA sequence: TGTGCCAGCAGTGAAGCAGGTCTTAACACTGAAGCTTTCTTT.

This chain connects TRBV30 to TRBJ1-1; the match to TRBD1 covers 9 bases. The CDR3 totals 13 residues. Germline V lookup: CDR1 GTSNPN, CDR2 SVGIG (reference sequence). The V segment lost 4 bases and the J segment 1 base; nucleotides outside the gene matches: 1. CDR3 sequence: CAWMDRGNTEAFF. The CDR3 nucleotides read TGTGCCTGGATGGACAGGGGGAACACTGAAGCTTTCTTT.